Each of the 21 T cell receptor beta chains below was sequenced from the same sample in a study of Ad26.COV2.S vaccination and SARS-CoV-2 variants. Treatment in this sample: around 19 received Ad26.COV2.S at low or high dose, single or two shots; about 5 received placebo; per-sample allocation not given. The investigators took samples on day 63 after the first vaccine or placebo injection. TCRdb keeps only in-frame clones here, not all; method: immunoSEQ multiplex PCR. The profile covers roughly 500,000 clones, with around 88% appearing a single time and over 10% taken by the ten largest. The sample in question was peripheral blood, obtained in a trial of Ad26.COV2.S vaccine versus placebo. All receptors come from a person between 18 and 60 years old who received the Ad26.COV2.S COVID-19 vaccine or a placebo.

The CDR3 loop is CASSHKWGGAGELFF. The CDR3 coding sequence is TGTGCCAGCAGCCACAAGTGGGGGGGAGCCGGGGAGCTGTTTTTT. This chain joins TRBV3-1 (or the pseudogene TRBV3-2) and TRBJ2-2, with TRBD2 matching over 7 bases. CDR1 and CDR2 (germline): LGHDT, YNNKEL (reference sequence). This CDR3 comprises 15 residues. The ends lost 3 bases at V and 6 bases at J; junction bases unmatched: 7.

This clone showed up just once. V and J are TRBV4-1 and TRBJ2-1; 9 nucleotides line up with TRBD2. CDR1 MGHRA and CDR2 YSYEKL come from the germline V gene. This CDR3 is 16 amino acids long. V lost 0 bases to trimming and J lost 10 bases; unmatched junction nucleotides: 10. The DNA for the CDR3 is TGCGCCAGCAGCCAAGACGGGCTAGCGGGATGGGAGGAGCAGTTCTTC. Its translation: CASSQDGLAGWEEQFF.

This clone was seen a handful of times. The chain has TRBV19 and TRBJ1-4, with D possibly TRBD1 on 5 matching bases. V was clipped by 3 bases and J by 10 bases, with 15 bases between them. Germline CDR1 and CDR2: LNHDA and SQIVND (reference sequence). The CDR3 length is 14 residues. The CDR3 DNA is TGTGCCAGTAGTATGAGGGGACTCCACGTAAAACTGTTTTTT. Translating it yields CASSMRGLHVKLFF.

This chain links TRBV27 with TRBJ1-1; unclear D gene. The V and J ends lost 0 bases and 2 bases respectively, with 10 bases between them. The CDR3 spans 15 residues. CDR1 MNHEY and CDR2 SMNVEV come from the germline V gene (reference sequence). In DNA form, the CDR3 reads TGTGCCAGCAGTTTATCCCTGGCAGAAAACACTGAAGCTTTCTTT. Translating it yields CASSLSLAENTEAFF.

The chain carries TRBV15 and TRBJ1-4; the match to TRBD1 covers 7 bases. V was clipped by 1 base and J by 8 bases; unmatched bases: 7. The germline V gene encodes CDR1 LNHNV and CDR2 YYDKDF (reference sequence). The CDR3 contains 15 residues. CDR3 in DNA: TGTGCCACCAGCAGAGCAACAGGGGCAGGAGAAAAACTGTTTTTT. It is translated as CATSRATGAGEKLFF.

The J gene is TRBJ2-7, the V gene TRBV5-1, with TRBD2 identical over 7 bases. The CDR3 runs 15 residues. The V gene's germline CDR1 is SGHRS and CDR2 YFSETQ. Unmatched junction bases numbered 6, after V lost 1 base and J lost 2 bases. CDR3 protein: CASSLRGGVTYEQYF. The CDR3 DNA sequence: TGCGCCAGCAGCTTGCGCGGGGGAGTGACCTACGAGCAGTACTTC.

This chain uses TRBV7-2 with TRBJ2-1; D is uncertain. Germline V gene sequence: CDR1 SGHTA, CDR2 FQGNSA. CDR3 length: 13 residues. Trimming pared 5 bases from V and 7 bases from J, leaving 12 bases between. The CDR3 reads CASSPGGANEQFF. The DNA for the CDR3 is TGTGCCAGCAGCCCGGGCGGCGCGAATGAGCAGTTCTTC.

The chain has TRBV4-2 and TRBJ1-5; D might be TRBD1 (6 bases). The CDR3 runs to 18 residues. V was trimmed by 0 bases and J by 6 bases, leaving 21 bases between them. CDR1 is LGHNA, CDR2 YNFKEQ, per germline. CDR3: CASSQDPLGGALSQPQHF. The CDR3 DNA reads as TGTGCCAGCAGCCAAGATCCCCTAGGGGGGGCGTTGAGTCAGCCCCAGCATTTT.

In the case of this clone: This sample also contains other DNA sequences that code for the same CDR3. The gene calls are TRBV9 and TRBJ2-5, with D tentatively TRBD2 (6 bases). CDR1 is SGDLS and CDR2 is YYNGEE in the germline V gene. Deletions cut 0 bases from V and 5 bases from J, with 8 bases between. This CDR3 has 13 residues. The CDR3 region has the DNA TGTGCCAGCAGCGTAGGAGGAGGGGAGACCCAGTACTTC. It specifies CASSVGGGETQYF.

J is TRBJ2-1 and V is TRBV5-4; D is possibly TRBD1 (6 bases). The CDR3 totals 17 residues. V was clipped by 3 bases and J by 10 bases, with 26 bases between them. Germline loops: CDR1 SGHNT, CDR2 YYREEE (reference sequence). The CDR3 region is CASSSAGIFGGTGEQFF. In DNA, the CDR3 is TGTGCCAGCAGCTCCGCCGGAATCTTCGGTGGAACAGGGGAGCAGTTCTTC.

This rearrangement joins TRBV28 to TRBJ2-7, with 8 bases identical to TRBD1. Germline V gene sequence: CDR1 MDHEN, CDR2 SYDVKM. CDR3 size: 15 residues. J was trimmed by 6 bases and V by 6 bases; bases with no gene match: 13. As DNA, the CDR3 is TGTGCCAGCAGCCCGGCCGCAGGGGGCAGGGGCGAGCAGTACTTC. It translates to CASSPAAGGRGEQYF.

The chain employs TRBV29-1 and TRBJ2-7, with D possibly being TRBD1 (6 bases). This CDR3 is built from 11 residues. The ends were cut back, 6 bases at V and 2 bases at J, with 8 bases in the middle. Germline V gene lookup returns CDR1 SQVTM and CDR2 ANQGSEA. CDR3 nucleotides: TGCAGCGTGACAGGAGCCTACGAGCAGTACTTC. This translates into CSVTGAYEQYF.

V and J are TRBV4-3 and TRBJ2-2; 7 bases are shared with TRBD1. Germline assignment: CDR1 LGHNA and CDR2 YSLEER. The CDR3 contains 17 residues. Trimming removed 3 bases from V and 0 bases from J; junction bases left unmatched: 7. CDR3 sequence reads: CASSQAPGQANTGELFF. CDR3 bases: TGCGCCAGCAGCCAGGCACCTGGACAGGCGAACACCGGGGAGCTGTTTTTT.

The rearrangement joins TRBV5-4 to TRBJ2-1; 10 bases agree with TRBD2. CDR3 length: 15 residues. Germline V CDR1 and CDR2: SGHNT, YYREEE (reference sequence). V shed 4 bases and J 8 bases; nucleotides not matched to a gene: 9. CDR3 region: CASSPSSGRKDEQFF. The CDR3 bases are TGTGCCAGCAGCCCTAGTAGCGGGAGGAAAGATGAGCAGTTCTTC.

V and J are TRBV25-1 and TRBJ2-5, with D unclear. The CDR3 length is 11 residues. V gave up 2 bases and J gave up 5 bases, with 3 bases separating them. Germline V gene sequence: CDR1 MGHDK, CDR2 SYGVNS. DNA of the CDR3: TGTGCCAGCAGTGAAGGGGAGACCCAGTACTTC. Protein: CASSEGETQYF.

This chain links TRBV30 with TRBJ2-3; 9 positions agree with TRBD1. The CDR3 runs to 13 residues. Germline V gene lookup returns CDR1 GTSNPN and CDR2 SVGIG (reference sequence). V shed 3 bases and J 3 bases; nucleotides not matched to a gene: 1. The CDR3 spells CAWRQGATDTQYF. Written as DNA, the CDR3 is TGTGCCTGGAGACAGGGGGCTACAGATACGCAGTATTTT.

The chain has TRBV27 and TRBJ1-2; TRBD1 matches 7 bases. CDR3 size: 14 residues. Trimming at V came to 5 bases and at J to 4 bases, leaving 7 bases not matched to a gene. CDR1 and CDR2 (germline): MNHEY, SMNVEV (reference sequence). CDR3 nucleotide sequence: TGTGCCAGCAGTAGTTCAGGGGGGTTCTATGGCTACACCTTC. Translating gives CASSSSGGFYGYTF.

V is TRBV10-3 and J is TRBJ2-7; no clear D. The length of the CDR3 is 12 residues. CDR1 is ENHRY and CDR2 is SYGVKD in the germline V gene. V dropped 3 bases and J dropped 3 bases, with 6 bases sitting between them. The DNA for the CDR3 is TGTGCCATCAGTGACAGCAACTACGAGCAGTACTTC. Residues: CAISDSNYEQYF.

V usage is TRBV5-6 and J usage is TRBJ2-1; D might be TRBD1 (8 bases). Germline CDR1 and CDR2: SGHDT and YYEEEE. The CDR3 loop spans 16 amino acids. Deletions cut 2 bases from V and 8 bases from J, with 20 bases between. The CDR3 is CASSFGQGGPLDEQFF. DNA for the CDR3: TGTGCCAGCAGCTTCGGACAGGGAGGGCCTCTGGATGAGCAGTTCTTC.

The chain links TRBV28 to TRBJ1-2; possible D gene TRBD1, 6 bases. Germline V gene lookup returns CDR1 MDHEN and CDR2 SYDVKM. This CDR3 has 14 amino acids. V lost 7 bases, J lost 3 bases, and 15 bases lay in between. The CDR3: CASIVGGQDYGYTF. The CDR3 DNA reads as TGTGCCAGCATAGTCGGGGGGCAAGACTATGGCTACACCTTC.

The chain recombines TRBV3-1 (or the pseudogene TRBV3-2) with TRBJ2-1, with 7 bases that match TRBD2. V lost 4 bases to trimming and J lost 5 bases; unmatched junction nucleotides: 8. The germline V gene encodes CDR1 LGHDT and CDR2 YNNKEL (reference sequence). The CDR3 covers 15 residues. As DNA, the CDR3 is TGTGCCAGCAGCCCGTTCACTAGCGAAAACAATGAGCAGTTCTTC. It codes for CASSPFTSENNEQFF.